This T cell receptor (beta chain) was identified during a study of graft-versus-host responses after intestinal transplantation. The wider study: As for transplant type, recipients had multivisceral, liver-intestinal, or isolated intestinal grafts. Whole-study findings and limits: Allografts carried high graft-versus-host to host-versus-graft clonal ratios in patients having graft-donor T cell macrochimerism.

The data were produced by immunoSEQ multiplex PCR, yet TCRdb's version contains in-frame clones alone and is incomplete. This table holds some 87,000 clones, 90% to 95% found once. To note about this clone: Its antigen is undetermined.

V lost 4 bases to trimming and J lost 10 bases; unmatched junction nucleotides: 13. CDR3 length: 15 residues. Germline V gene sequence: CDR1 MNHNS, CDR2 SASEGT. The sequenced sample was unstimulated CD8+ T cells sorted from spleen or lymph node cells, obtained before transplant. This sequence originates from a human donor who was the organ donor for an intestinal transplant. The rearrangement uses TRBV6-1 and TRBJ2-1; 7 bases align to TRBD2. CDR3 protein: CASSAPSPMGGEQFF. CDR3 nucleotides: TGTGCCAGCAGTGCCCCAAGCCCGATGGGAGGGGAGCAGTTCTTC.